This T cell receptor (beta chain) was sequenced for a study of human T cells and chemical hapten exposure. The wider study: Sensitization involved placing 2% DPC onto a 2 cm by 2 cm region of upper inner arm skin.

TCRdb processed the RACE reads anew with MiXCR; each CDR3 protein has one entry. The sample lists 55,000 to 85,000 distinct CDR3 sequences; 9.8% were seen once. The time point is: patch test 1, 2 weeks after DPC sensitization. Treatment noted: therapeutic diphenylcyclopropenone sensitization with weekly scalp DPC. Sample: whole blood, taken in connection with sensitization to the hapten diphenylcyclopropenone (DPC). This TCR came from a middle-aged woman with alopecia areata. Some clones in this sample may be carry-over from other donors' samples.

The CDR3 nucleotides are TGTGCCAGCAGCCGGTGGCAGGGCGCTGTAGCTTTCTTT. Its translation: CASSRWQGAVAFF. The genes are TRBV14 and TRBJ1-1, with D tentatively TRBD1 (5 bases). The germline V gene has CDR1 SGHDN and CDR2 FVKESK. The CDR3 spans 13 residues. Deletions cut 4 bases from V and 10 bases from J, with 16 bases between.